The clone carrying this TCR beta chain has a single count. No antigen is known for it. Amplification used 60 Vbeta primers and 13 Jbeta primers. Profiled with immunoSEQ multiplex PCR; TCRdb holds only in-frame clones, not every one. The sample holds 140,000 or so clones; less than 85% are singletons and the top ten take 4.3%. This entry is derived from a study of cytomegalovirus exposure and HLA in healthy donors. Study-wide results and limits: In a later analysis, an Asian-associated ancestry cluster reportedly showed fewer N-insertions than the roughly 690-donor mean. Later examination showed HLA-associated TCR beta chains had greater clonal expansion than equally common others. Across donors, most TCRs were seen rarely, yet some public ones were widespread. The analysis excluded some indistinguishable V segments, including TRBV6-2 and TRBV6-3.

This CDR3 is 15 amino acids long. The V gene's germline CDR1 is SGHDN and CDR2 FVKESK. V was pared by 4 bases and J by 5 bases, with 7 bases of the junction left unmatched. This TCR was recovered from a man younger than 35 in good health and CMV-seropositive. The chain links TRBV14 to TRBJ1-4; 7 bases map to TRBD1. Sequencing was done on a sample of PBMCs. The CDR3 DNA sequence: TGTGCCAGCAGCCTTAGGGGGCTAGGGAATGAAAAACTGTTTTTT. It specifies CASSLRGLGNEKLFF.